These 27 T cell receptor beta chains were sequenced from one sample in a study of identical twins. A single record per CDR3 protein comes from TCRdb applying MiXCR to the 5' RACE reads. The table includes nearly 200,000 distinct CDR3 sequences, more than 15% detected once. This same sample was also taken into another study, of T cells expressing NK-cell markers.

Source material: CD8+ T cells sorted from blood. The receptors shown here come from a woman aged 18-29 years in good health.

This clonotype was observed a handful of times. V gene TRBV19 combines with J gene TRBJ2-7, with D possibly being TRBD2 (5 bases). V was clipped by 5 bases and J by 4 bases, with 12 bases between them. Germline CDR1 is LNHDA and CDR2 is SQIVND (reference sequence). The CDR3 has 13 residues. The CDR3 region is CASSLLSGYEQYF. The CDR3 DNA sequence: TGTGCCAGTAGTCTCCTGAGCGGATACGAGCAGTACTTC.

This clonotype was detected ten times or more. This chain joins TRBV29-1 and TRBJ2-1; 10 bases match TRBD2. CDR3 length: 14 residues. V was pared by 6 bases and J by 0 bases, with 2 bases of the junction left unmatched. The germline V gene encodes CDR1 SQVTM and CDR2 ANQGSEA. CDR3 amino acids: CSVPSGSSYNEQFF. CDR3 DNA sequence: TGCAGCGTCCCTAGCGGGAGCTCCTACAATGAGCAGTTCTTC.

This clonotype was seen a few times. The chain uses TRBV29-1 and TRBJ2-5; D unresolved. The CDR3 contains 13 residues. Germline CDR1 SQVTM, CDR2 ANQGSEA. Trimming pared 5 bases from V and 0 bases from J, leaving 10 bases between. CDR3 nucleotide sequence: TGCAGCGTTTACGGGTTGTACCAAGAGACCCAGTACTTC. This gives the protein CSVYGLYQETQYF. Using reference TRBV29-1 and TRBJ2-5 for the parts outside the CDR3, the full variable domain is SAVISQKPSRDICQRGTSLTIQCQVDSQVTMMFWYRQQPGQSLTLIATANQGSEATYESGFVIDKFPISRPNLTFSTLTVSNMSPEDSSIYLCSVYGLYQETQYFGPGTRLLVL.

The V and J genes are TRBV12-3 or TRBV12-4 and TRBJ2-1; D is possibly TRBD2 (6 bases). The V and J ends lost 7 bases and 6 bases respectively, with 10 bases between them. The CDR3 is made up of 12 amino acids. CDR3 in amino acids: CASMGLRNEQFF. DNA of the CDR3: TGTGCCAGCATGGGACTCCGCAATGAGCAGTTCTTC.

This clonotype was counted between two and nine times. This chain joins TRBV10-2 and TRBJ2-1; 13 bases are shared with TRBD2. The V gene end was trimmed by 6 bases and the J gene end by 8 bases; junction bases not matched to a gene: 10. Germline V gene data show CDR1 as WSHSY and CDR2 as SAAADI. The CDR3 extends over 16 amino acids. The CDR3 DNA sequence: TGCGCCAGCAGCCCGATACTAGCGGGAGGGCCTTATGAGCAGTTCTTC. Translating gives CASSPILAGGPYEQFF.

This clonotype came up a few times. This chain's CDR3 is CASSSGTGGRKGELFF. The DNA for the CDR3 is TGTGCCAGCAGCTCCGGGACAGGGGGCAGGAAGGGGGAGCTGTTTTTT. V usage is TRBV9 and J usage is TRBJ2-2, with 12 bases aligning to TRBD1. From germline, CDR1 is SGDLS and CDR2 YYNGEE. CDR3 length: 16 residues. J lost 8 bases, V lost 4 bases, and 9 bases had no gene match.

J is TRBJ1-1 and V is TRBV5-1; TRBD1 aligns across 7 bases. The ends lost 0 bases at V and 5 bases at J; junction bases unmatched: 4. The CDR3 sequence is 14 residues long. Germline V CDR1 and CDR2: SGHRS, YFSETQ. The CDR3 DNA reads TGCGCCAGCAGCTTGGAGGGGGCAAATACTGAAGCTTTCTTT. This gives the protein CASSLEGANTEAFF. Full variable domain (outside the CDR3, taken from reference TRBV5-1 and TRBJ1-1): KAGVTQTPRYLIKTRGQQVTLSCSPISGHRSVSWYQQTPGQGLQFLFEYFSETQRNKGNFPGRFSGRQFSNSRSEMNVSTLELGDSALYLCASSLEGANTEAFFGQGTRLTVV.

The sample holds many counts of this clonotype. The CDR3 region has the DNA TGTGCCATCAGTGAGTCTGGAGGGAACACTGAAGCTTTCTTT. As protein: CAISESGGNTEAFF. The V call is TRBV10-3, the J call TRBJ1-1; no reliable D call. There are 14 residues in the CDR3. Trimming shortened V by 0 bases and J by 1 base, and 6 bases separated the two germline ends. Germline CDR1 reads ENHRY; CDR2 reads SYGVKD.

The chain has TRBV12-2 and TRBJ2-1; the DNA was not compared with TRBD1, the D call given in the table. TRBV12-2 is labeled a pseudogene. The CDR3 has 16 amino acids. CDR3 region: CASRLAAAGSGNEQFF. DNA of the CDR3: TGTGCAAGTCGCTTAGCGGCCGCAGGGTCTGGTAATGAGCAGTTCTTC.

In this sample, this clonotype turned up a few times. The V and J genes are TRBV3-1 and TRBJ2-1; 12 nucleotides line up with TRBD2. The CDR3 spans 16 residues. The V gene end was trimmed by 4 bases and the J gene end by 5 bases; junction bases not matched to a gene: 6. Germline loops: CDR1 LGHDT, CDR2 YNNKEL (reference sequence). CDR3 DNA sequence: TGTGCCAGCAGCCGACTCACTAGCGGGGGGAACAATGAGCAGTTCTTC. Its translation is CASSRLTSGGNNEQFF.

In this sample, this clonotype turned up once. The V call is TRBV6-5, the J call TRBJ2-7; D is unclear. CDR3 length equals 15 residues. The germline V gene has CDR1 MNHEY and CDR2 SVGAGI. The ends were cut back, 0 bases at V and 3 bases at J, with 12 bases in the middle. The CDR3 DNA follows: TGTGCCAGCAGTTACTCGAGTCAGGTTTTCTACGAGCAGTACTTC. Translating gives CASSYSSQVFYEQYF.

The chain carries TRBV4-3 and TRBJ2-7, with D uncertain. Germline lookup yields CDR1 LGHNA and CDR2 YSLEER. The V and J ends lost 0 bases and 2 bases respectively, with 11 bases between them. CDR3 size: 15 residues. The CDR3 DNA is TGCGCCAGCAGCCAAGACAGGTCTCTCGCCTACGAGCAGTACTTC. This encodes CASSQDRSLAYEQYF.

The chain is built from TRBV4-3 and TRBJ2-1; 7 positions match TRBD2. CDR1 LGHNA and CDR2 YSLEER come from the germline V gene. The CDR3 length is 15 residues. V was pared by 1 base and J by 9 bases, with 9 bases of the junction left unmatched. CDR3 in DNA: TGCGCCAGCAGCCAAGGTCTAGCGGCTTCCAGTGAGCAGTTCTTC. Translating gives CASSQGLAASSEQFF.

Many counts were recorded for this clonotype. J is TRBJ2-1 and V is TRBV12-3 or TRBV12-4; unclear D gene. This CDR3 is built from 13 residues. Between the trimmed V and J ends, which lost 5 bases and 6 bases, there was a span of 11 bases. The CDR3 protein is CASSGLRGNEQFF. CDR3 bases: TGTGCCAGCAGTGGCCTAAGAGGCAATGAGCAGTTCTTC.

The V call is TRBV6-5, the J call TRBJ2-3; possibly TRBD2 for D (7 bases). This CDR3 spans 16 amino acids. The V end was cut by 1 base, the J end by 0 bases, with 11 bases between. CDR1 is MNHEY, CDR2 SVGAGI, per germline. The CDR3 reads CASSYWGGASTDTQYF. In DNA, the CDR3 is TGTGCCAGCAGTTACTGGGGGGGGGCTAGCACAGATACGCAGTATTTT.

This clonotype showed up just a few times. The chain is built from TRBV20-1 and TRBJ2-1, with unresolved D. The CDR3 runs 13 residues. Germline-derived CDR1 and CDR2 are DFQATT and SNEGSKA (reference sequence). Between the trimmed V and J ends, which lost 3 bases and 6 bases, there was a span of 12 bases. The CDR3 loop is CSARIVAGNEQFF. The CDR3 nucleotides are TGCAGTGCTAGGATAGTAGCCGGCAATGAGCAGTTCTTC.

The V and J genes are TRBV2 and TRBJ2-7; D call uncertain. This CDR3 region has 14 residues. Germline V gene lookup returns CDR1 SNHLY and CDR2 FYNNEI. Trimming removed 3 bases from V and 0 bases from J, with 9 bases in between. The CDR3 DNA reads as TGTGCCAGCAGTGACTCGTTCGGCTCCTACGAGCAGTACTTC. Residues: CASSDSFGSYEQYF.

The chain recombines TRBV3-1 with TRBJ2-1, with D unresolved. Germline values: CDR1 LGHDT, CDR2 YNNKEL (reference sequence). The CDR3 has 15 amino acids. V lost 4 bases and J 2 bases, leaving 12 bases between the germline ends. The CDR3 DNA follows: TGTGCCAGCAGCCTACGGAGCGCCACCTACAATGAGCAGTTCTTC. It yields the protein CASSLRSATYNEQFF.

V is TRBV7-9 and J is TRBJ2-5, with a weak D call TRBD1 (5 bases). This CDR3 region has 16 residues. Trimming pared 4 bases from V and 5 bases from J, leaving 20 bases between. Germline V CDR1 and CDR2: SEHNR, FQNEAQ (reference sequence). The CDR3 DNA reads TGTGCCAGCAGCTCCTCCCTGGGGCTGGTTGGGGAGACCCAGTACTTC. It encodes CASSSSLGLVGETQYF. The complete variable domain, with remaining parts taken from reference TRBV7-9 and TRBJ2-5, reads DTGVSQNPRHKITKRGQNVTFRCDPISEHNRLYWYRQTLGQGPEFLTYFQNEAQLEKSRLLSDRFSAERPKGSFSTLEIQRTEQGDSAMYLCASSSSLGLVGETQYFGPGTRLLVL.

This clonotype has only a few counts. This chain links TRBV2 with TRBJ2-1; D remains unclear. CDR3 length equals 10 residues. Germline V gene sequence: CDR1 SNHLY, CDR2 FYNNEI. The V end lost 7 bases, the J end lost 7 bases, and 5 bases lay between the germline ends. CDR3 DNA: TGTGCCAGCATTGGTAATGAGCAGTTCTTC. Its translation: CASIGNEQFF.

This chain links TRBV21-1 with TRBJ1-5; TRBD1 reflects the table's D call only, with no check against the DNA. TRBV21-1 is tagged as a pseudogene. The CDR3 contains 15 residues. CDR3 sequence reads: CASSKETGGSQPQHF. The CDR3 bases are TGTGCCAGCAGCAAAGAGACAGGGGGTAGTCAGCCCCAGCATTTT.

In this sample, this clonotype turned up a few times. Mismatch with germline at one junction end may stem from a read error. The chain combines TRBV10-2 with TRBJ2-1; D ambiguous. Germline values: CDR1 WSHSY, CDR2 SAAADI. CDR3 size: 15 residues. In DNA form, the CDR3 reads TGCGCCAGCAGCGAGTTGGGCAGCTCCTACAATGAGCAGTTCTTC. Amino acids: CASSELGSSYNEQFF.

The CDR3 loop is CASIPGGAPNEQFF. The CDR3 nucleotides read TGTGCCAGCATCCCGGGGGGGGCGCCTAATGAGCAGTTCTTC. This chain joins TRBV5-5 and TRBJ2-1, with 8 bases aligning to TRBD2. With 6 bases clipped from V and 7 bases from J, the junction kept 9 bases outside the gene matches. From germline, CDR1 is SGHKS and CDR2 YYEKEE (reference sequence). The CDR3 covers 14 residues.

The chain recombines TRBV20-1 with TRBJ1-2; maybe TRBD1 (6 bases). The CDR3 spans 14 residues. Germline assignment: CDR1 DFQATT and CDR2 SNEGSKA (reference sequence). Trimming pared 3 bases from V and 4 bases from J, leaving 15 bases between. CDR3 sequence: CSARGTGGLYGYTF. Here the CDR3 DNA reads TGCAGTGCTAGGGGTACCGGGGGCCTCTATGGCTACACCTTC.

V and J are TRBV29-1 and TRBJ2-1, with D possibly called TRBD1 or TRBD2 (5 bases each). Trimming cost V 3 bases and J 9 bases, with 15 bases left between them. From germline, CDR1 is SQVTM and CDR2 ANQGSEA. This CDR3 spans 13 amino acids. The CDR3 DNA reads TGCAGCGTTGACCTCATTGATGGGGGTGAGCAGTTCTTC. The encoded protein is CSVDLIDGGEQFF.

The CDR3 DNA reads as TGTGCCAGCAGCTTAAGGACTAGCCCTTACAATGAGCAGTTCTTC. Translating it yields CASSLRTSPYNEQFF. The J gene is TRBJ2-1, the V gene TRBV6-5, with 8 bases aligning to TRBD2. Germline V lookup: CDR1 MNHEY, CDR2 SVGAGI. Germline trimming cut 6 bases from V and 4 bases from J; bases unmatched to any gene: 8. The CDR3 is made up of 15 amino acids.

This rearrangement joins TRBV11-2 to TRBJ2-3; tentatively, D is TRBD2 (5 bases). The CDR3 consists of 14 residues. V lost 1 base and J lost 2, with 7 bases in between. CDR1 and CDR2 (germline): SGHAT, FQNNGV. CDR3 DNA: TGTGCCAGCAGCTTAGGAGGACTCACAGATACGCAGTATTTT. This gives the protein CASSLGGLTDTQYF.